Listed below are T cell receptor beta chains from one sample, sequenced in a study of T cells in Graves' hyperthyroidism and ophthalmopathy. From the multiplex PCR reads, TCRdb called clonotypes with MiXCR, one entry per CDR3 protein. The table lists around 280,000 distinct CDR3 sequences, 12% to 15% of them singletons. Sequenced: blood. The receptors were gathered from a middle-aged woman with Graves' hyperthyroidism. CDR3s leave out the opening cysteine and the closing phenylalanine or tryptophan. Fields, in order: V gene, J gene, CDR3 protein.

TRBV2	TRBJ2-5	ASRETPTGETQY
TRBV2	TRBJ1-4	ASRFGTTNEKLF
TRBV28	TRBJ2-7	ASSPAFESYEQY
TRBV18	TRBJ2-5	GSSPGSTGSTQY
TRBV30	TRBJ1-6	AWTGSGNSPLH
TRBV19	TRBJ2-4	ASMDMGLVGGKNIQY
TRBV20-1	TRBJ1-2	SARSRGIYGYT
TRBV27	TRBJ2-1	ASSLAGTHNEQF
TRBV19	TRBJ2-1	ASSKTRSNSVNEQF
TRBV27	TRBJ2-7	ASSLAGRPYEQY
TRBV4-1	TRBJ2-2	ASSRFPGHPPGELF
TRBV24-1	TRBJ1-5	ATSDPGISQPQH
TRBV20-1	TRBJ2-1	SARDFASGTRTPNEQF
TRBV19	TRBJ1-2	ASKVGGGYT
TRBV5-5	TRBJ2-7	ASSLGPLSGSGYEQY
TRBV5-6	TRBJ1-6	ASSRRSPLH
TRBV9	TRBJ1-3	ASSVDRTSGNTIY
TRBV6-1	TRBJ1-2	ASSPTTGGHGYT
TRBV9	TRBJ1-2	ASSVTTGNGYT
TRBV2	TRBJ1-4	ASSSRVGGEKLF
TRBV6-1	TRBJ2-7	ASSELPRGYEQY
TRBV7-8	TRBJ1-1	ASRRQGMNTEAF
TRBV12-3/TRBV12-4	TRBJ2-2	ASSPTSGSVGGELF
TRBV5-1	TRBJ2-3	ASSLDGTSGRRSTDTQY
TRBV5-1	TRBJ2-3	ASRLAGVTDTQY
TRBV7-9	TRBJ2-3	ASSPTRGHGDTQY
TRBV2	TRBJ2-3	ASRVDRLITDTQY
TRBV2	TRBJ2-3	ASSPPAGVADTQY
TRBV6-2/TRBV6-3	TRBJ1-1	ASSYSVNTEAF
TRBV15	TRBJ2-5	ATSRASGLAGGPLY
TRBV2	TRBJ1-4	ASSEGTGGEKLF
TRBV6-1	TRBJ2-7	ASSAYRDTSSYEQY
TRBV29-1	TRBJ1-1	SVFRDRGRDTEAF
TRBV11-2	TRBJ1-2	ASSLPLRDSIKGGYT
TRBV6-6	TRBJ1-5	ASSYSRQGGQPQH
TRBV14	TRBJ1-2	ASSPGAYYGYT
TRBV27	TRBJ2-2	ASSSRGGNTGELF
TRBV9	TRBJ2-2	ASSDMGRPGELF
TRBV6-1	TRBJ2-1	ASRPTSGRTGTYNEQF